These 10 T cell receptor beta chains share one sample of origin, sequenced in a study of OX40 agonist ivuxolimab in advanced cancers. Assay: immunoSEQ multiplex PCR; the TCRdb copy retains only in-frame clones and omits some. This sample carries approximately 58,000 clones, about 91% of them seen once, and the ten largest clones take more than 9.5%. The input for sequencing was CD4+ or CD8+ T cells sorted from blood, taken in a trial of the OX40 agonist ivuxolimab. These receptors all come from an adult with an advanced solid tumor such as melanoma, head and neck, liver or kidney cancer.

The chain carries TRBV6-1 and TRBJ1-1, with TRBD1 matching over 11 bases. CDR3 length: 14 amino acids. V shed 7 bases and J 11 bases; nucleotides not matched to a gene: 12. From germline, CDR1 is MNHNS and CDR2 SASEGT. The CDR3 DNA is TGTGCCAGCATACCCGGGACAGGGGGGCCCGGGGCTTTCTTT. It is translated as CASIPGTGGPGAFF.

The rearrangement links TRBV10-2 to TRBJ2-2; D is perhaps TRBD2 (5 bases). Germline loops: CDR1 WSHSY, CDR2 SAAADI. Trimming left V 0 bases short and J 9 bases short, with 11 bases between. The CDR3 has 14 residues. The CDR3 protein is CASSESRLPRELFF. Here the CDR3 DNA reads TGCGCCAGCAGTGAGTCGAGACTACCGCGGGAGCTGTTTTTT.

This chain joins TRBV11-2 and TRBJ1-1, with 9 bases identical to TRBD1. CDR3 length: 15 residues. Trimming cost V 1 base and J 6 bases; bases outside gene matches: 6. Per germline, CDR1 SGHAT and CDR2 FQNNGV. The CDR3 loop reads CASSLVGQGGAEAFF. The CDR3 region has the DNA TGTGCCAGCAGCTTAGTGGGACAGGGTGGTGCTGAAGCTTTCTTT.

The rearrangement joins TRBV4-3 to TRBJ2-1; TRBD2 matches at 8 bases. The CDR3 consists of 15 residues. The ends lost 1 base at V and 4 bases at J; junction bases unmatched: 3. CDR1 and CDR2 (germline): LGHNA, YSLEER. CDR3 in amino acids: CASSQGLAGYNEQFF. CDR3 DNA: TGCGCCAGCAGCCAAGGGCTAGCGGGTTACAATGAGCAGTTCTTC.

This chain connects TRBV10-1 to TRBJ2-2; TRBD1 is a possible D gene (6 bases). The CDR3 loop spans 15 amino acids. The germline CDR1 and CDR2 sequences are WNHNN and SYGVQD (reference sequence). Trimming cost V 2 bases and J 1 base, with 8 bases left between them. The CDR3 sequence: CASSEADRNTGELFF. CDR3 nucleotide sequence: TGCGCCAGCAGTGAGGCGGACAGGAACACCGGGGAGCTGTTTTTT.

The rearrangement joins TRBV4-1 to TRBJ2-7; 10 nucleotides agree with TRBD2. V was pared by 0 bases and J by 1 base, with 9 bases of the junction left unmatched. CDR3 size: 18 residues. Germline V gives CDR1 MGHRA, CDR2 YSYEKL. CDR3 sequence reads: CASSQEASGLAASYEQYF. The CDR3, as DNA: TGCGCCAGCAGCCAAGAAGCGTCCGGACTAGCGGCTTCCTACGAGCAGTACTTC.

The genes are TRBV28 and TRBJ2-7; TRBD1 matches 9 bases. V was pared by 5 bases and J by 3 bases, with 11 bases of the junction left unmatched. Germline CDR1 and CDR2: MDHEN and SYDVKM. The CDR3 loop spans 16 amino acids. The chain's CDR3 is CASSKGQGKNNYEQYF. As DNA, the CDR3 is TGTGCCAGCAGTAAGGGACAGGGAAAAAATAACTACGAGCAGTACTTC.

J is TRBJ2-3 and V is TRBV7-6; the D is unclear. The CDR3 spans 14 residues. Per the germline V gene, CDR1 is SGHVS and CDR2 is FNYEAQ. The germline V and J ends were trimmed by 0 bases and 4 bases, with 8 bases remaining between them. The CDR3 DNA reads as TGTGCCAGCAGCTTAGCGGGGTTTGCAGATACGCAGTATTTT. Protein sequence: CASSLAGFADTQYF.

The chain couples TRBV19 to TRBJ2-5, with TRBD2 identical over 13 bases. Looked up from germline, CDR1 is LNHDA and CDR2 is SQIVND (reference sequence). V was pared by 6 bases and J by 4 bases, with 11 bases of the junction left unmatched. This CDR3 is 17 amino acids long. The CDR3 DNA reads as TGTGCCAGTAGCCCACCCCGGACTAGCGGGAGTGGAGAGACCCAGTACTTC. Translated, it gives CASSPPRTSGSGETQYF.

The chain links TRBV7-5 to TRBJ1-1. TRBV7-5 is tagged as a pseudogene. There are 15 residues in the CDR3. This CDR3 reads CVRSPPQTANTEAFF. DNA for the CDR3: TGTGTCAGAAGCCCCCCCCAGACGGCGAACACTGAAGCTTTCTTT.